This T cell receptor beta chain is from a study of regulatory T cells in long-lasting Graves disease. At the level of the study: Graves' patients (newly diagnosed) had been on antithyroid drugs under 3 months.

V lost 3 bases, J lost 4 bases, and 15 bases stayed unmatched. This CDR3 region has 17 residues. The TCR beta library used iRepertoire HTBI primers with Arm-PCR amplification of CDR3. TCRdb redid the calling of the multiplex PCR reads with MiXCR, one entry per CDR3 protein. The repertoire holds over 400,000 distinct CDR3 sequences, with 14% as singletons. Time point: newly diagnosed GD, antithyroid drugs for less than 3 months. PBMC-derived RNA was used for the TCR library. Graves' disease diagnoses used American Thyroid Association guidelines. Another study also made use of these data, one on T cells in Graves' hyperthyroidism and ophthalmopathy.

The TCR was taken from a woman between 45 and 60 years old with Graves disease. Source: peripheral blood mononuclear cells (PBMCs), taken at new diagnosis, from a patient treated with antithyroid drugs. The chain joins TRBV12-3 or TRBV12-4 to TRBJ2-7; 7 bases match TRBD1. CDR3 protein: CASSFLLAGQEYYEQYF. The CDR3 DNA reads as TGTGCCAGCAGTTTCCTTCTCGCCGGACAGGAATATTACGAGCAGTACTTC.